This T cell receptor (beta chain) is from a study of monozygotic twins with inflammatory bowel disease. Overall study findings and caveats: Different T cell subtypes could not be distinguished.

The cDNA of both the TCRalpha and TCRbeta chains was subjected to two nested PCRs of about 15 and 9 cycles. One entry per CDR3 protein, without DNA, is what TCRdb gives after re-calling the 5' RACE reads. This sample's clone table lists 300,000 to 400,000 distinct CDR3 sequences. As regards this clonotype: What it binds is not known.

Germline values: CDR1 SGHVS, CDR2 FQNEAQ. The CDR3 spans 11 residues. The receptor was derived from a human donor with ulcerative colitis or Crohn's disease, or a healthy co-twin of an affected twin (not recorded which). The sample comprised blood. This chain links TRBV7-8 with TRBJ2-1. This CDR3 is CASSAREEQFF. The full variable domain, rest sourced from reference TRBV7-8 and TRBJ2-1, is GAGVSQSPRYKVAKRGQDVALRCDPISGHVSLFWYQQALGQGPEFLTYFQNEAQLDKSGLPSDRFFAERPEGSVSTLKIQRTQQEDSAVYLCASSAREEQFFGPGTRLTVL.